This TCR beta chain was recorded in a study of low-dose radiotherapy and immunotherapy resistance in tumors. The overall study: Patients took 300 mg oral aspirin daily for four cycles from cycle 1 day 1.

This clonotype was counted once. With only one base between it and a far larger clone, this is likely a read error. The time point is: before trial treatment. Nivolumab, ipilimumab, aspirin, low-dose cyclophosphamide and low-dose radiotherapy were given to donors. Alpha and beta chains were covered, as first-strand cDNA relied on TRAV- and TRBV-specific primers. Over around 19 PCR cycles, TCRs were amplified from a constant-region primer and V-primer adapter. One entry per CDR3 protein, called by TCRdb with MiXCR from the reads. The top ten hold around 4% of the sample, which has tens of thousands of distinct CDR3 sequences, 31% seen once. The CDR3 consists of 14 residues. The junction had 11 bases not matched to a gene; V was cut back by 4 bases and J by 7 bases. Germline CDR1 SGHRS, CDR2 YFSETQ.

Sequencing was performed on PBMCs, taken before treatment. V gene TRBV5-1 combines with J gene TRBJ2-7; 7 positions match TRBD2. The TCR was taken from a male donor with gallbladder cancer. The CDR3 bases are TGCGCCAGCAGCCCAAGCGGGGACTACAATGAGCAGTACTTC. Amino acids: CASSPSGDYNEQYF.